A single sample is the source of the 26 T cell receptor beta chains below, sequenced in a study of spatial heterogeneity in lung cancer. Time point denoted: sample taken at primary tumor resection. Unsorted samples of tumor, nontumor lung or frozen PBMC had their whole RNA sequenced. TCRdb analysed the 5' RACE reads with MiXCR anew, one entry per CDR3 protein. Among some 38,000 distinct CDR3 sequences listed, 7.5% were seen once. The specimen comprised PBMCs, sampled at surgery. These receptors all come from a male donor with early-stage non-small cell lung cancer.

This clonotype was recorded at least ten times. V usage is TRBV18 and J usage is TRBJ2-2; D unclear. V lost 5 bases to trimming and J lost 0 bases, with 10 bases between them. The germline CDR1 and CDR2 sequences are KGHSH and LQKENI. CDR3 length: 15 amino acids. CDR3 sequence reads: CASSRRTANTGELFF. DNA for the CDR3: TGTGCCAGCTCAAGAAGGACCGCGAACACCGGGGAGCTGTTTTTT.

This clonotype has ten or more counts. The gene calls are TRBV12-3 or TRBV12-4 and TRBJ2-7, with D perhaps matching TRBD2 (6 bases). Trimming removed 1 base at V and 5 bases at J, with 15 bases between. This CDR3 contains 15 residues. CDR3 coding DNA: TGTGCCAGCAGTTTAGTATGGGGGAGGAGGAACGAGCAGTACTTC. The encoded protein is CASSLVWGRRNEQYF.

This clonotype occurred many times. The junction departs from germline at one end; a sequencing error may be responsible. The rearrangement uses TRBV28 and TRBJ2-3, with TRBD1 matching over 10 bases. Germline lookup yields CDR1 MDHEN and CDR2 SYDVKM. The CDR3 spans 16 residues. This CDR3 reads CASSTNSGQGTGTQYF. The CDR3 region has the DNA TGTGCCAGCAGTACAAACTCGGGACAGGGGACAGGTACGCAGTATTTT.

CDR3 DNA: TGTGCCAGCAGCAAACCGGACAGACAGACCGGGGAGCTGTTTTTT. Translation: CASSKPDRQTGELFF. V and J are TRBV11-2 and TRBJ2-2, with D possibly matching TRBD1 (6 bases). This CDR3 is built from 15 residues. Germline loops: CDR1 SGHAT, CDR2 FQNNGV. Trimming pared 5 bases from V and 5 bases from J, leaving 15 bases between.

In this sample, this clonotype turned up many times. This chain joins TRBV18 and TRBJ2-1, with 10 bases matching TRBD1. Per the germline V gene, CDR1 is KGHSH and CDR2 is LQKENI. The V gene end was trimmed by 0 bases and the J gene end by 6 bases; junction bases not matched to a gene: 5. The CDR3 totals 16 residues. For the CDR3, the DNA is TGTGCCAGCTCACCACCGGGACAGGGGTTTGGCAATGAGCAGTTCTTC. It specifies CASSPPGQGFGNEQFF.

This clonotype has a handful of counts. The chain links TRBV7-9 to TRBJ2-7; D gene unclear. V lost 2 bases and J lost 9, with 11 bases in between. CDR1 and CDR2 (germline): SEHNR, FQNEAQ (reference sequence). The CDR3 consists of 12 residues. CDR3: CASSLYPLGQYV. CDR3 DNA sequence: TGTGCCAGCAGCTTATACCCCCTCGGGCAGTACGTC.

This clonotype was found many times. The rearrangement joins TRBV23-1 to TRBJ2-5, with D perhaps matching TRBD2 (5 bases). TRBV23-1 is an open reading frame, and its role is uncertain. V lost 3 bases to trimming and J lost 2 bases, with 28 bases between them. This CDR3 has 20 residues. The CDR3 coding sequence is TGCGCCAGCAGTCACCCTCCCGTGGGTAGAAAAGCACCGGGACAAGAGACCCAGTACTTC. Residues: CASSHPPVGRKAPGQETQYF.

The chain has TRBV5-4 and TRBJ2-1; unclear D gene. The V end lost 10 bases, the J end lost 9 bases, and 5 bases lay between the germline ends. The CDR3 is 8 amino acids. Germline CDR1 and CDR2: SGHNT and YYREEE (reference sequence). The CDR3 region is CAVGEQFF. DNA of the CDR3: TGTGCCGTAGGTGAGCAGTTCTTC.

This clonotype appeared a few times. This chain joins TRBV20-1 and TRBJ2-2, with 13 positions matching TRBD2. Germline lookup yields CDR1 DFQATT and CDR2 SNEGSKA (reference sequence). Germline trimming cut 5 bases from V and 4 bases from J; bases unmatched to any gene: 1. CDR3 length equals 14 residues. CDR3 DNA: TGCAGTGCTCGGACTAGCGGGAGCACCGGGGAGCTGTTTTTT. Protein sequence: CSARTSGSTGELFF.

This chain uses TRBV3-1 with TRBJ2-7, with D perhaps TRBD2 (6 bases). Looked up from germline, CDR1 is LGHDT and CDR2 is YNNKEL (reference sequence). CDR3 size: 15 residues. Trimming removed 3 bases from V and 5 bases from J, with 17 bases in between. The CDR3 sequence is CASSQGGPPGDEQYV. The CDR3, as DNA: TGTGCCAGCAGCCAGGGGGGACCCCCGGGGGACGAGCAGTACGTC.

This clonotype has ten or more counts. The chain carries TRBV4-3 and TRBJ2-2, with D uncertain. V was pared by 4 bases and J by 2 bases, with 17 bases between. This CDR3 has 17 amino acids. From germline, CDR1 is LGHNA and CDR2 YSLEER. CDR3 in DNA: TGCGCCAGCAGCCTAAGTCCCTCTGGAAGAAACACCGGGGAGCTGTTTTTT. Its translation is CASSLSPSGRNTGELFF.

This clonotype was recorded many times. This CDR3 reads CASSDVVLASPLHF. The DNA of the CDR3 is TGTGCCAGCAGTGACGTGGTTCTTGCATCACCCCTCCACTTT. V gene TRBV6-6 combines with J gene TRBJ1-6, with unresolved D. The germline CDR1 and CDR2 sequences are MNHNY and SVGAGI (reference sequence). The length of the CDR3 is 14 residues. V shed 5 bases and J shed 10 bases, with 15 bases lying between them.

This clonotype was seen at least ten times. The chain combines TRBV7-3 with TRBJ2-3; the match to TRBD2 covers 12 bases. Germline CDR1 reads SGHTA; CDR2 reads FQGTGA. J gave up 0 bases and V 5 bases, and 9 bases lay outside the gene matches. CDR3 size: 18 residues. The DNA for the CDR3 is TGTGCCAGCAGCCTGACTAGCGGGGGACGCCTTAGCACAGATACGCAGTATTTT. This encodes CASSLTSGGRLSTDTQYF.

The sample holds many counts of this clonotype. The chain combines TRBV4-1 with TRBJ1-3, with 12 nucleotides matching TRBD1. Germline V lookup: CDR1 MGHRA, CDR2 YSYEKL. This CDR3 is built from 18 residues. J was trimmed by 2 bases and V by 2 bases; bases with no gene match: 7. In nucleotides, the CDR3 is TGCGCCAGCAGCCAAACCCCGGGACAGGGGGCGACTGGAAACACCATATATTTT. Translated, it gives CASSQTPGQGATGNTIYF.

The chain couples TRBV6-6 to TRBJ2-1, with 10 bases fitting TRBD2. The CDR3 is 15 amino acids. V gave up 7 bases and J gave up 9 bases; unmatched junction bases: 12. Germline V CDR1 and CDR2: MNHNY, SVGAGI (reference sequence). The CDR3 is CASTVPGLASGEQFF. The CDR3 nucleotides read TGTGCCAGCACCGTACCGGGACTAGCGTCAGGTGAGCAGTTCTTC.

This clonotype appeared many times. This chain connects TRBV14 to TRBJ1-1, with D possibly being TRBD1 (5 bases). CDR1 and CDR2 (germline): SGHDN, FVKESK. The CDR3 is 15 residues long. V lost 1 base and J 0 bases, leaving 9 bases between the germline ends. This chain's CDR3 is CASSQGQGLNTEAFF. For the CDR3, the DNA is TGTGCCAGCAGCCAAGGCCAGGGACTGAACACTGAAGCTTTCTTT.

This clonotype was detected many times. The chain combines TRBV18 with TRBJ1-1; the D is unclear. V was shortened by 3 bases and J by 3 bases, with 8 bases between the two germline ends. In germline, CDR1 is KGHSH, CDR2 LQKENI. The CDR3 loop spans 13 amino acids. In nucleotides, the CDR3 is TGTGCCAGCTCACCGTTGGAGGACACTGAAGCTTTCTTT. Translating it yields CASSPLEDTEAFF.

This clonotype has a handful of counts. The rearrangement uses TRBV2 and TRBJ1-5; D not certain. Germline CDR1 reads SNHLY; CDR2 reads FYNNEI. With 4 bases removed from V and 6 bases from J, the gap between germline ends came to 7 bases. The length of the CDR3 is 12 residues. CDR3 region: CASSGGSQPQHF. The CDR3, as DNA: TGTGCCAGCAGTGGAGGGAGTCAGCCCCAGCATTTT.

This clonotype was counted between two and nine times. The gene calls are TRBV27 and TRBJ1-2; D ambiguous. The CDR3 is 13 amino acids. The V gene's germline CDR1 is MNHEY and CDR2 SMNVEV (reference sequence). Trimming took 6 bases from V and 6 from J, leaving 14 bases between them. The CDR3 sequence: CASRPLGGHGYTF. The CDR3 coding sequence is TGTGCCAGCAGACCCTTGGGCGGCCATGGCTACACCTTC.

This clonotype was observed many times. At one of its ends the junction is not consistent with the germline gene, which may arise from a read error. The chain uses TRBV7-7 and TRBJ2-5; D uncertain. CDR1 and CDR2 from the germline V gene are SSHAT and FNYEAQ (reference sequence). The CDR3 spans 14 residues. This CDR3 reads CASSLSNQRETQYF. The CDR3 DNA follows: TGTGCTAGCAGCCTTTCCAATCAACGTGAGACCCAGTACTTC.

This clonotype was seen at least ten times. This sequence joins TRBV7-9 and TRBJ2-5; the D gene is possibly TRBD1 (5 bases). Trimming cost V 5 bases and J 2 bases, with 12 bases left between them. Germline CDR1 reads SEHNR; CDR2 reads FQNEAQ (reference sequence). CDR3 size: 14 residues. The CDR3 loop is CASSRQPIQETQYF. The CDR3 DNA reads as TGTGCCAGCAGCCGACAGCCTATTCAAGAGACCCAGTACTTC.

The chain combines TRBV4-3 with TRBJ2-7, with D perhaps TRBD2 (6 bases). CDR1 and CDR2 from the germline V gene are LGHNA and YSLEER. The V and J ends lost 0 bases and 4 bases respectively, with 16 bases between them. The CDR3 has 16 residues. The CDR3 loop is CASSQDLGLAKYEQYF. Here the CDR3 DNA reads TGCGCCAGCAGCCAAGATCTTGGGCTAGCGAAATACGAGCAGTACTTC.

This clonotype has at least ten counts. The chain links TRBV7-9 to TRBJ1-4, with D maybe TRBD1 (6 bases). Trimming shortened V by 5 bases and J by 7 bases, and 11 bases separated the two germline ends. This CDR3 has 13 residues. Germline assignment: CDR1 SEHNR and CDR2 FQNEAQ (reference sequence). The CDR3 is CASSIPGVEKLFF. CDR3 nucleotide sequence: TGTGCCAGCAGCATACCAGGGGTTGAAAAACTGTTTTTT.

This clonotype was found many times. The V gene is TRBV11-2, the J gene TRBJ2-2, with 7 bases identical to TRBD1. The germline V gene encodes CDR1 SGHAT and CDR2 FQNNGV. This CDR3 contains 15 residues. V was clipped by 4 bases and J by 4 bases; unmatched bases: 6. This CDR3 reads CASSSTTGVTGELFF. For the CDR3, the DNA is TGTGCCAGCAGCTCAACAACAGGGGTCACCGGGGAGCTGTTTTTT.

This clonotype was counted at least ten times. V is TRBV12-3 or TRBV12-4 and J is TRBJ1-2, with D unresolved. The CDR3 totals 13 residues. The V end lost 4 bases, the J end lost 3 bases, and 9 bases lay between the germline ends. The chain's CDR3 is CASSSNKDYGYTF. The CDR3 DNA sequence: TGTGCCAGCAGTTCCAACAAGGACTATGGCTACACCTTC.

The CDR3 DNA reads TGTGCCAGCAGCTCCCCCGTTGGAATCACAGATACGCAGTATTTT. Protein: CASSSPVGITDTQYF. The rearrangement uses TRBV7-9 and TRBJ2-3; unclear D gene. CDR3 size: 15 residues. V was pared by 4 bases and J by 2 bases, with 13 bases between. Per germline, CDR1 SEHNR and CDR2 FQNEAQ (reference sequence).